The rows below give T cell receptor beta chains drawn from one sample of a study of regulatory T cells in long-lasting Graves disease. TCRdb independently ran MiXCR on the multiplex PCR reads; one entry per CDR3 protein. The data show 400,000 to 650,000 distinct CDR3 sequences, with about 16% seen just once and 20% to 25% held by the top ten. These data are also associated with another study on T cells in Graves' hyperthyroidism and ophthalmopathy.

Source: peripheral blood mononuclear cells (PBMCs), taken at new diagnosis, from a patient treated with antithyroid drugs. All receptors derive from a woman aged 35-60 years with Graves disease. Each CDR3 is given with its conserved first and last residue. A D gene is named only where the DNA matches it firmly. Clone size, where shown, is once, few, many, or a class for clones that have expanded.

clone_size,d_call,j_call,v_call,cdr3_aa,cdr3_nt
once,TRBD1,TRBJ1-3,TRBV18,CASSPQNWDRFSGNTIYF,TGTGCCAGCTCACCACAAAACTGGGACAGATTCTCTGGAAACACCATATATTTT
-,TRBD1,TRBJ2-5,TRBV29-1,CSVATGTGVVETQYF,TGCAGCGTGGCCACCGGGACAGGGGTGGTGGAGACCCAGTACTTC
many,TRBD1,TRBJ1-2,TRBV7-9,CASSPQVGQGAPVYGYTF,TGTGCCAGCAGCCCCCAGGTCGGACAGGGGGCGCCGGTCTATGGCTACACCTTC
many,-,TRBJ2-1,TRBV12-3/TRBV12-4,CASSPTTGRSSYNEQFF,TGTGCCAGCAGTCCCACGACTGGTCGAAGCTCCTACAATGAGCAGTTCTTC
-,TRBD2,TRBJ2-7,TRBV3-1,CASSHEYGTSGGRSSYEQYF,TGTGCCAGCAGCCACGAATACGGGACTAGCGGGGGGAGAAGCTCCTACGAGCAGTACTTC
-,-,TRBJ2-1,TRBV7-2,CASSLVTTSYNEQFF,TGTGCCAGCAGCTTAGTTACTACCTCCTACAATGAGCAGTTCTTC
many,-,TRBJ1-5,TRBV2,CASRSIGGQPQHF,TGTGCCAGCAGGAGCATAGGGGGTCAGCCCCAGCATTTT
many,TRBD1,TRBJ2-1,TRBV6-1,CASGDRPSNEQFF,TGTGCCAGCGGGGACAGGCCCTCCAATGAGCAGTTCTTC
few,-,TRBJ2-5,TRBV12-3/TRBV12-4,CASSLGVQIQETQYF,TGTGCCAGCAGTTTAGGGGTTCAGATCCAAGAGACCCAGTACTTC
few,TRBD2,TRBJ2-1,TRBV7-3,CASSSRGGGEQFF,TGTGCCAGCAGCTCCCGGGGGGGCGGTGAGCAGTTCTTC
-,-,TRBJ2-5,TRBV9,CASSVAGGQKETQYF,TGTGCCAGCAGCGTAGCTGGGGGACAAAAAGAGACCCAGTACTTC
many,-,TRBJ1-1,TRBV18,CASSLQGTGMNTEAFF,TGTGCCAGCTCACTACAGGGTACGGGGATGAACACTGAAGCTTTCTTT
many,-,TRBJ1-1,TRBV3-1,CASSPLPGETEAFF,TGTGCCAGCAGTCCCCTCCCTGGGGAGACTGAAGCTTTCTTT